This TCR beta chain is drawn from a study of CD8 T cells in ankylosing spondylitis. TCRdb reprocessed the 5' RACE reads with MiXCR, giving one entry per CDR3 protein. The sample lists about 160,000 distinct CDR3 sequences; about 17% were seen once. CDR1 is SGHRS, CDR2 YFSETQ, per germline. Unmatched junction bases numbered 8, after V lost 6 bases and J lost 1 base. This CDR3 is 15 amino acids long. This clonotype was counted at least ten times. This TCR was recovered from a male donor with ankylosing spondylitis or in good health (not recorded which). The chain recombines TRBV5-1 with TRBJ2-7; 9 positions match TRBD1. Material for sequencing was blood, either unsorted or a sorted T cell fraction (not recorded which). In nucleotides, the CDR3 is TGCGCCAGCACGCCTGGGGACAGGGCTTCCTACGAGCAGTACTTC. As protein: CASTPGDRASYEQYF.